This T cell receptor beta chain stems from a study of beta chain features in type 1 diabetes. Background on the study: No age, gender or cell yield differences were seen between patients and healthy donors.

The V gene's germline CDR1 is MDHEN and CDR2 SYDVKM. Between the trimmed V and J ends, which lost 8 bases and 5 bases, there was a span of 15 bases. The CDR3 covers 13 residues. The isolated RNA, all of it, was reverse transcribed, so expressed TCRB transcripts were what got sequenced. Libraries were prepared by immunoSEQ multiplex PCR; TCRdb keeps only in-frame clonotypes and omits some of them. Of 300,000 to 450,000 clones listed, roughly 12% are singletons. Cells sorted by CD45RO/CCR7/CD25/CD127/CD95/CD27 comprised CD4+ naive, central memory, regulatory and stem cell-like memory cells. J is TRBJ1-1 and V is TRBV28, with D tentatively TRBD1 (6 bases). This clonotype was obtained from a man between 18 and 29 years old in good health. Material for sequencing was naive CD4+ T cells from blood. The CDR3 here is CASVPGQGTEAFF. In DNA form, the CDR3 reads TGTGCCAGCGTACCAGGGCAGGGGACTGAAGCTTTCTTT.